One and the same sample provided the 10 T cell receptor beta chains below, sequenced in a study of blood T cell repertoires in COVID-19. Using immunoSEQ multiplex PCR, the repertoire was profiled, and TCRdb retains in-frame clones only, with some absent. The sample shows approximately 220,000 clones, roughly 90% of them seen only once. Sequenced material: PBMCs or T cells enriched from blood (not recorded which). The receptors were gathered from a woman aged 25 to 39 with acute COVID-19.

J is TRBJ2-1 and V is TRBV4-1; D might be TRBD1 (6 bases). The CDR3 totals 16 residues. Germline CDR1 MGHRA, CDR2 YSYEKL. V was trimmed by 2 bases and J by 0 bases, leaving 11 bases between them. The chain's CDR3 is CASSQSRDTSYNEQFF. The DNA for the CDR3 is TGCGCCAGCAGCCAAAGTCGGGACACCTCCTACAATGAGCAGTTCTTC.

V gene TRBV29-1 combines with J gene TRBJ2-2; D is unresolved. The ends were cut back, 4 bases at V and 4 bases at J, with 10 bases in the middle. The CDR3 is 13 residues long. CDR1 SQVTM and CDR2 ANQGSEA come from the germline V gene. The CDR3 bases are TGCAGCGTTGCCCGCCCGGGCACCGGGGAGCTGTTTTTT. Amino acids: CSVARPGTGELFF.

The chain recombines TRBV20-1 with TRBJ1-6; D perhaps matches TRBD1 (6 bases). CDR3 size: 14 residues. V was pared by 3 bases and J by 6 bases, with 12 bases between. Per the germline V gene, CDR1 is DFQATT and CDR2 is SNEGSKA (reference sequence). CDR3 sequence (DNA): TGCAGTGCTAGTCTGACAGGCAGTAATTCACCCCTCCACTTT. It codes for CSASLTGSNSPLHF.

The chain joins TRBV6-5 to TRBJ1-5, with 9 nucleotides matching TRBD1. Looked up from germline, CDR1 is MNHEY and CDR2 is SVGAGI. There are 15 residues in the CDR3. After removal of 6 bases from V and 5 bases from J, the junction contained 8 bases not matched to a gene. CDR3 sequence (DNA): TGTGCCAGCAGCGGGCGGTGGACAGGGGATCAGCCCCAGCATTTT. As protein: CASSGRWTGDQPQHF.

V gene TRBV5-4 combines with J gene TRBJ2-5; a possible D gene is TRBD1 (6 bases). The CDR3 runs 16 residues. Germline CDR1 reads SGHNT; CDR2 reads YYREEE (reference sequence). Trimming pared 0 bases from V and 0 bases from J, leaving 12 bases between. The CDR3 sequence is CASSLDRATHQETQYF. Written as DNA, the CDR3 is TGTGCCAGCAGCTTGGACAGGGCTACCCACCAAGAGACCCAGTACTTC.

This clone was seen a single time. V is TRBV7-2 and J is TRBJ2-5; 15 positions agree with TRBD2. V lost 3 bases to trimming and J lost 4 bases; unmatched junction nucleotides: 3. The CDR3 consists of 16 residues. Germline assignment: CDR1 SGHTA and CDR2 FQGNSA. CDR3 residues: CASSLRTSGGAETQYF. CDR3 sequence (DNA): TGTGCCAGCAGCTTGCGGACTAGCGGGGGGGCAGAGACCCAGTACTTC.

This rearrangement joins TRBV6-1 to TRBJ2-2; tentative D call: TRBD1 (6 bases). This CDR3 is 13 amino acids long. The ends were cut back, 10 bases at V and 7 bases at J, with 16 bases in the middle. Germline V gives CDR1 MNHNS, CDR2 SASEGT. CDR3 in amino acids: CATETGLSGELFF. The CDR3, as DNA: TGTGCCACCGAAACAGGGTTGAGCGGGGAGCTGTTTTTT.

CDR3 DNA: TGCAGTGCTAGTCAGGGCGGCCGTCAATCGGAAGCTTTCTTT. It codes for CSASQGGRQSEAFF. The chain couples TRBV20-1 to TRBJ1-1, with D perhaps TRBD1 (5 bases). CDR1 is DFQATT and CDR2 is SNEGSKA in the germline V gene (reference sequence). Trimming stripped 3 bases from V and 8 bases from J, with 19 bases between. This CDR3 contains 14 residues.

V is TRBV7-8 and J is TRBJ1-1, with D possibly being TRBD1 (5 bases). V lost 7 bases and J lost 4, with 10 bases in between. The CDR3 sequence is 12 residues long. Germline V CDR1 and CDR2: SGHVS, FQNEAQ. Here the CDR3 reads CASTGWGTEAFF. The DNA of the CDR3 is TGTGCCAGCACAGGGTGGGGCACTGAAGCTTTCTTT.

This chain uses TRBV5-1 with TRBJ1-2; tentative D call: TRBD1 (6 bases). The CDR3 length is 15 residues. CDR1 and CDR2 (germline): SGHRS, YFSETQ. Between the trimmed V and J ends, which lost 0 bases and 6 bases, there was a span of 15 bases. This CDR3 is CASSLALGGSHGYTF. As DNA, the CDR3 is TGCGCCAGCAGCTTGGCTCTAGGGGGAAGTCATGGCTACACCTTC.